Each of the 23 T cell receptor beta chains below was sequenced from the same sample in a study of T cell responses to AZD1222 COVID-19 vaccine. Clones were sequenced by immunoSEQ multiplex PCR, and TCRdb holds only the in-frame ones, with some missing. The table has 30,000 to 35,000 clones, roughly 90% seen once. Material: peripheral blood, obtained 28 days after the second AZD1222 dose. The receptors derive from an adult who received the AZD1222 COVID-19 vaccine.

CDR3 sequence: CASSLGRGLSTGELFF. DNA of the CDR3: TGTGCCAGCAGCTTGGGGAGGGGCCTTAGCACCGGGGAGCTGTTTTTT. The gene calls are TRBV5-5 and TRBJ2-2, with D maybe TRBD2 (6 bases). Germline CDR1 SGHKS, CDR2 YYEKEE (reference sequence). Trimming removed 0 bases from V and 4 bases from J, with 13 bases in between. The CDR3 covers 16 residues. Together with reference TRBV5-5 and TRBJ2-2, the CDR3 gives the full variable domain: DAGVTQSPTHLIKTRGQQVTLRCSPISGHKSVSWYQQVLGQGPQFIFQYYEKEERGRGNFPDRFSARQFPNYSSELNVNALLLGDSALYLCASSLGRGLSTGELFFGEGSRLTVL.

The CDR3 DNA reads as TGTGCCAGCAGCCACTTTCACCTGGGAGAAAAACTGTTTTTT. It is translated as CASSHFHLGEKLFF. The rearrangement uses TRBV7-9 and TRBJ1-4; D is undetermined. V was pared by 5 bases and J by 8 bases, with 15 bases between. The CDR3 loop spans 14 amino acids. CDR1 and CDR2 from the germline V gene are SEHNR and FQNEAQ (reference sequence).

This clone was detected a few times. The chain has TRBV9 and TRBJ2-1, with 9 bases identical to TRBD2. J lost 4 bases, V lost 0 bases, and 5 bases had no gene match. In germline, CDR1 is SGDLS, CDR2 YYNGEE. This CDR3 is built from 16 residues. The CDR3 sequence is CASSVEPSGEYNEQFF. The CDR3 DNA is TGTGCCAGCAGCGTAGAACCTAGCGGGGAATACAATGAGCAGTTCTTC. The full variable domain, completed using reference TRBV9 and TRBJ2-1, is DSGVTQTPKHLITATGQRVTLRCSPRSGDLSVYWYQQSLDQGLQFLIQYYNGEERAKGNILERFSAQQFPDLHSELNLSSLELGDSALYFCASSVEPSGEYNEQFFGPGTRLTVL.

This chain joins TRBV19 and TRBJ1-4; D is perhaps TRBD1 (5 bases). Trimming cost V 10 bases and J 5 bases, with 11 bases left between them. The germline V gene encodes CDR1 LNHDA and CDR2 SQIVND (reference sequence). The CDR3 runs 12 residues. In DNA form, the CDR3 reads TGTGCCACCGGGGACCTAAATGAAAAACTGTTTTTT. Its translation is CATGDLNEKLFF.

The V and J genes are TRBV3-1 (or the pseudogene TRBV3-2) and TRBJ1-1, with TRBD1 as a possible D gene (5 bases). CDR3 length equals 14 residues. The germline V gene encodes CDR1 LGHDT and CDR2 YNNKEL (reference sequence). V was clipped by 6 bases and J by 3 bases, with 14 bases between them. As DNA, the CDR3 is TGTGCCAGCAGTAACCACGGGGGGGACACTGAAGCTTTCTTT. Residues: CASSNHGGDTEAFF.

J is TRBJ1-6 and V is TRBV14; the match to TRBD1 covers 7 bases. The CDR3 length is 15 residues. The trim removed 2 bases at V and 10 bases at J, leaving 8 bases unmatched. Germline V lookup: CDR1 SGHDN, CDR2 FVKESK. CDR3 amino acids: CASSQWAGGFSPLHF. Here the CDR3 DNA reads TGTGCCAGCAGCCAATGGGCAGGGGGTTTCTCACCCCTCCACTTT. Combining the CDR3 with reference TRBV14 and TRBJ1-6 gives the whole variable domain EAGVTQFPSHSVIEKGQTVTLRCDPISGHDNLYWYRRVMGKEIKFLLHFVKESKQDESGMPNNRFLAERTGGTYSTLKVQPAELEDSGVYFCASSQWAGGFSPLHFGNGTRLTVT.

The rearrangement uses TRBV2 and TRBJ1-6, with TRBD1 matching 7 bases. CDR1 and CDR2 from the germline V gene are SNHLY and FYNNEI. With 6 bases clipped from V and 6 bases from J, the junction kept 8 bases outside the gene matches. The CDR3 is 15 residues long. The CDR3 sequence is CASRLMTGTNSPLHF. Here the CDR3 DNA reads TGTGCCAGCAGACTCATGACAGGGACTAATTCACCCCTCCACTTT.

The rearrangement links TRBV7-9 to TRBJ2-7; D remains ambiguous. Germline V gene sequence: CDR1 SEHNR, CDR2 FQNEAQ (reference sequence). V dropped 4 bases and J dropped 2 bases, with 12 bases sitting between them. CDR3 size: 14 residues. CDR3 nucleotide sequence: TGTGCCAGCAGCTACATAGGTATGCCCTACGAGCAGTACTTC. Translating gives CASSYIGMPYEQYF.

The chain recombines TRBV9 with TRBJ1-6; TRBD1 is a possible D gene (6 bases). This CDR3 contains 15 residues. Germline assignment: CDR1 SGDLS and CDR2 YYNGEE. V was cut by 3 bases and J by 10 bases, with 17 bases left in between. The chain's CDR3 is CASSATGAGESPLHF. The CDR3 DNA reads TGTGCCAGCAGCGCCACAGGAGCAGGGGAGTCACCCCTCCACTTT.

This clone was counted a single time. This chain links TRBV6-2 or TRBV6-3 with TRBJ2-4; tentatively, D is TRBD1 (5 bases). Germline CDR1 and CDR2: MNHEY and SVGEGT. This CDR3 has 18 amino acids. Trimming left V 2 bases short and J 4 bases short, with 21 bases between. The CDR3 nucleotides read TGTGCCAGCAGTTACGGGTCTGCCAGGGCGTCTGCAAAAAACATTCAGTACTTC. Its protein is CASSYGSARASAKNIQYF.

In regard to this clone: Mismatch with germline at one junction end may stem from a read error. The gene calls are TRBV2 and TRBJ2-7; weak D call: TRBD1 (5 bases). Germline values: CDR1 SNHLY, CDR2 FYNNEI. The CDR3 spans 13 residues. CDR3 protein: CASRDSGSYEQYF. CDR3 nucleotides: TGTGCCAGCCGTGACAGTGGAAGCTACGAGCAGTACTTC.

V and J are TRBV10-3 and TRBJ2-7, with 9 positions matching TRBD2. CDR1 ENHRY and CDR2 SYGVKD come from the germline V gene. After removal of 0 bases from V and 0 bases from J, the junction contained 3 bases not matched to a gene. The CDR3 is 16 residues long. CDR3 in DNA: TGTGCCATCAGTGAGTCCTTGACTAGCGGCTCCTACGAGCAGTACTTC. Translating gives CAISESLTSGSYEQYF.

V and J are TRBV18 and TRBJ1-4, with TRBD1 matching 7 bases. Germline V gives CDR1 KGHSH, CDR2 LQKENI. The CDR3 sequence is 14 residues long. Trimming at V came to 0 bases and at J to 5 bases, leaving 0 bases not matched to a gene. The CDR3 DNA follows: TGTGCCAGCTCACCACCGGGACAGAATGAAAAACTGTTTTTT. Protein sequence: CASSPPGQNEKLFF.

J is TRBJ1-2 and V is TRBV4-1, with 8 bases matching TRBD1. The germline gives CDR1 MGHRA, CDR2 YSYEKL. After removal of 0 bases from V and 8 bases from J, the junction contained 8 bases not matched to a gene. The length of the CDR3 is 15 residues. The CDR3 loop reads CASSQDGGQGTGYTF. CDR3 DNA sequence: TGCGCCAGCAGCCAAGATGGTGGACAGGGTACCGGCTACACCTTC.

This chain connects TRBV7-2 to TRBJ1-1; D might be TRBD1 (6 bases). Trimming shortened V by 2 bases and J by 4 bases, and 14 bases separated the two germline ends. This CDR3 is 15 amino acids long. Germline V gene sequence: CDR1 SGHTA, CDR2 FQGNSA. Here the CDR3 DNA reads TGTGCCAGCAGCTTATCGGGGGCCCTGCGCACTGAAGCTTTCTTT. Translation gives CASSLSGALRTEAFF.

The rearrangement joins TRBV7-9 to TRBJ1-3; D ambiguous. CDR3 length equals 15 residues. Per the germline V gene, CDR1 is SEHNR and CDR2 is FQNEAQ (reference sequence). Trimming pared 7 bases from V and 0 bases from J, leaving 13 bases between. The chain's CDR3 is CASTIGSLSGNTIYF. Here the CDR3 DNA reads TGTGCCAGCACTATAGGCAGCCTCTCTGGAAACACCATATATTTT.

The chain is built from TRBV7-2 and TRBJ1-4; D is undetermined. CDR1 and CDR2 (germline): SGHTA, FQGNSA. V lost 7 bases and J 5 bases, leaving 11 bases between the germline ends. The CDR3 is made up of 13 amino acids. The CDR3 nucleotides are TGTGCCAGCACCGGGCGGAGGAATGAAAAACTGTTTTTT. Its protein product is CASTGRRNEKLFF.

This clone appeared a single time. The chain recombines TRBV19 with TRBJ2-7; no clear D. Germline V gene data show CDR1 as LNHDA and CDR2 as SQIVND (reference sequence). Trimming pared 7 bases from V and 5 bases from J, leaving 15 bases between. The CDR3 contains 13 residues. CDR3 in amino acids: CASTGRVWDEQYF. CDR3 nucleotides: TGTGCCAGTACAGGTCGGGTTTGGGACGAGCAGTACTTC. The full variable domain, in which reference TRBV19 and TRBJ2-7 provide the parts outside the CDR3, is DGGITQSPKYLFRKEGQNVTLSCEQNLNHDAMYWYRQDPGQGLRLIYYSQIVNDFQKGDIAEGYSVSREKKESFPLTVTSAQKNPTAFYLCASTGRVWDEQYFGPGTRLTVT.

The chain combines TRBV6-1 with TRBJ2-1; 9 bases fit TRBD1. V was pared by 3 bases and J by 3 bases, with 3 bases of the junction left unmatched. CDR1 is MNHNS and CDR2 is SASEGT in the germline V gene. The length of the CDR3 is 15 residues. DNA of the CDR3: TGTGCCAGCAGTGACGGACAGGGGTACTACAATGAGCAGTTCTTC. Amino acids: CASSDGQGYYNEQFF.

A note on this clone: The junction departs from germline at one end; a sequencing error may be responsible. This rearrangement joins TRBV28 to TRBJ1-2; the D is unclear. Germline V gives CDR1 MDHEN, CDR2 SYDVKM. The CDR3 sequence is 13 residues long. The CDR3 region has the DNA TGTGCCAGCAGCTCAGGTGCCCCCTCCATATTAGCCTTC. Protein: CASSSGAPSILAF.

The V gene is TRBV2, the J gene TRBJ1-1, with D possibly matching TRBD1 (5 bases). Germline CDR1 and CDR2: SNHLY and FYNNEI. V lost 7 bases and J lost 1, with 10 bases in between. This CDR3 is 13 amino acids long. The CDR3 here is CASTNGQNTEAFF. In nucleotides, the CDR3 is TGTGCCAGCACTAACGGACAGAACACTGAAGCTTTCTTT.

The rearrangement links TRBV11-3 to TRBJ2-3; D unclear. The germline V and J ends were trimmed by 2 bases and 5 bases, with 8 bases remaining between them. This CDR3 contains 13 residues. Germline V CDR1 and CDR2: SGHNT, YENEEA. The chain's CDR3 is CASSLIYEDTQYF. As DNA, the CDR3 is TGTGCCAGCAGCTTAATTTACGAAGATACGCAGTATTTT.

This chain's CDR3 is CASSRSLLGELFF. Written as DNA, the CDR3 is TGTGCCAGCAGCAGGAGTTTGCTCGGGGAGCTGTTTTTT. The genes are TRBV11-1 and TRBJ2-2; D is unresolved. Looked up from germline, CDR1 is SGHAT and CDR2 is FQDESV (reference sequence). The CDR3 loop spans 13 amino acids. The V gene lost 5 bases and the J gene lost 7 bases, with 11 bases spanning the gap.